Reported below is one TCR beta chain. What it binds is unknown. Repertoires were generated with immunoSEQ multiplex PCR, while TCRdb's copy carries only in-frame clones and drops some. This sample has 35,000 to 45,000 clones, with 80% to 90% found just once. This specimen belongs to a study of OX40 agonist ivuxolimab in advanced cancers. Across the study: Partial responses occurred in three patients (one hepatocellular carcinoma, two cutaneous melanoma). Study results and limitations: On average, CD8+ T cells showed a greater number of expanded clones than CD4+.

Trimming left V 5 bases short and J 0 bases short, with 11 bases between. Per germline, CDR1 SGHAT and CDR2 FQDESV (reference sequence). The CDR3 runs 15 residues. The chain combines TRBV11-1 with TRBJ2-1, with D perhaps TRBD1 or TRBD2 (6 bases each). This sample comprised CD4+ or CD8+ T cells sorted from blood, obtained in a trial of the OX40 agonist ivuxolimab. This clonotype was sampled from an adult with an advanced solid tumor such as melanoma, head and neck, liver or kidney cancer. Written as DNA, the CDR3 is TGTGCCAGCAGCAAGGGGGGTAGCTCCTACAATGAGCAGTTCTTC. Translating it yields CASSKGGSSYNEQFF.